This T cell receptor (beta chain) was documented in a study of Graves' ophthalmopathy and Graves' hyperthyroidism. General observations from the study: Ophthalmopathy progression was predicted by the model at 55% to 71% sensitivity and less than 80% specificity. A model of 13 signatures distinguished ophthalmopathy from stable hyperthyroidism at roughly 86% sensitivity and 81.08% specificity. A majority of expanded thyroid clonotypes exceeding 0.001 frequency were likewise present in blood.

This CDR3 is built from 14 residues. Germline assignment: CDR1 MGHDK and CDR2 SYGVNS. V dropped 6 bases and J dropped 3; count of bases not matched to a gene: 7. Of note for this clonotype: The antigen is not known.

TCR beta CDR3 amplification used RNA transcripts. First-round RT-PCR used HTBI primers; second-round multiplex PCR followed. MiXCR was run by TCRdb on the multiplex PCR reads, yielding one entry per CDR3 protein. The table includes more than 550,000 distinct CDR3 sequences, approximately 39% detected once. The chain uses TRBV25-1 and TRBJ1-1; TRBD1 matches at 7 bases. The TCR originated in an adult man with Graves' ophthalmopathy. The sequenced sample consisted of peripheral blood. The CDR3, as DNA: TGTGCCAGCAGGGAGGGGGCACGGTACACTGAAGCTTTCTTT. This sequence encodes CASREGARYTEAFF.